The 17 T cell receptor beta chains in this list originate from one sample, sequenced in a study of blood T cells in healthy people across ages. For the second PCR, which ran for about 6 to 11 cycles, a sample-barcoded 5' primer and a J-beta primer mix were used. TCRdb used MiXCR to reprocess the 5' RACE reads, holding one entry per CDR3 protein. The sample has about 1.6 million distinct CDR3 sequences; approximately 32% are singletons. The sequencing sample was made of blood. These receptors came from a woman in her 30s in good health.

This chain connects TRBV20-1 to TRBJ2-7, with D maybe TRBD1 (5 bases). Per germline, CDR1 DFQATT and CDR2 SNEGSKA (reference sequence). The CDR3 is 15 residues long. Trimming took off 1 base at V and 7 bases at J, with 20 bases between the two ends. As DNA, the CDR3 is TGCAGTGCTAGAGGGGGCAAGCTTTTCCAAGGGGAGCAGTACTTC. It translates to CSARGGKLFQGEQYF.

This clonotype was recorded a few times. J is TRBJ2-7 and V is TRBV6-1, with D maybe TRBD1 (6 bases). The germline V gene has CDR1 MNHNS and CDR2 SASEGT. This CDR3 has 14 residues. The V end lost 2 bases, the J end lost 2 bases, and 10 bases lay between the germline ends. The CDR3 DNA reads as TGTGCCAGCAGTGAAAGGGGGAGCACCTACGAGCAGTACTTC. Amino acids: CASSERGSTYEQYF.

This sequence joins TRBV12-3 or TRBV12-4 and TRBJ2-5; TRBD1 or TRBD2 may be the D gene (5 bases each). The J call may be faulty, since TRBJ2-7 better matches the DNA end. This CDR3 comprises 11 residues. CDR3 amino acids: CGGSFGGEQYF. CDR3 DNA: TGTGGCGGCAGTTTTGGGGGCGAGCAGTACTTC.

The V gene is TRBV5-1, the J gene TRBJ2-5, with D perhaps matching TRBD2 (5 bases). The DNA end is more similar to TRBJ2-7, so the J call may be wrong. This CDR3 contains 15 residues. Germline V gives CDR1 SGHRS, CDR2 YFSETQ. This CDR3 is CASSLAGGYPYEQYF. Written as DNA, the CDR3 is TGCGCCAGCAGCTTGGCGGGCGGGTACCCCTACGAGCAGTACTTC.

The chain employs TRBV30 and TRBJ2-3; D gene unclear. The germline V gene has CDR1 GTSNPN and CDR2 SVGIG (reference sequence). Trimming shortened V by 2 bases and J by 4 bases, and 10 bases separated the two germline ends. The CDR3 covers 13 residues. Written as DNA, the CDR3 is TGTGCCTGGAGTAATAGTGAGGCAGATACGCAGTATTTT. Residues: CAWSNSEADTQYF. Variable domain in full (rest from reference TRBV30 and TRBJ2-3): SQTIHQWPATLVQPVGSPLSLECTVEGTSNPNLYWYRQAAGRGLQLLFYSVGIGQISSEVPQNLSASRPQDRQFILSSKKLLLSDSGFYLCAWSNSEADTQYFGPGTRLTVL.

This clonotype has just a few counts. The chain is built from TRBV9 and TRBJ1-1, with D possibly TRBD1 on 5 matching bases. The V gene's germline CDR1 is SGDLS and CDR2 YYNGEE. The V and J ends lost 0 bases and 11 bases respectively, with 14 bases between them. This CDR3 contains 13 residues. The CDR3 DNA follows: TGTGCCAGCAGCGTAGAGCGAAGGGGAGAGGCTTTCTTT. Translation gives CASSVERRGEAFF.

This clonotype was found a few times. The rearrangement joins TRBV5-6 to TRBJ2-1; the D is unclear. Germline V lookup: CDR1 SGHDT, CDR2 YYEEEE. The CDR3 contains 11 residues. Trimming cost V 6 bases and J 8 bases, with 9 bases left between them. The chain's CDR3 is CASNMEDEQFF. In DNA form, the CDR3 reads TGTGCCAGCAACATGGAAGATGAGCAGTTCTTC. Full variable domain (remainder filled in from reference TRBV5-6 and TRBJ2-1): DAGVTQSPTHLIKTRGQQVTLRCSPKSGHDTVSWYQQALGQGPQFIFQYYEEEERQRGNFPDRFSGHQFPNYSSELNVNALLLGDSALYLCASNMEDEQFFGPGTRLTVL.

The rearrangement uses TRBV6-6 and TRBJ1-1; 8 positions agree with TRBD1. The ends lost 7 bases at V and 2 bases at J; junction bases unmatched: 9. In germline, CDR1 is MNHNY, CDR2 SVGAGI (reference sequence). CDR3 length: 15 amino acids. The CDR3 region is CASTSAGGFNTEAFF. The CDR3 DNA reads as TGTGCCAGCACTTCGGCAGGGGGCTTTAACACTGAAGCTTTCTTT.

This clonotype was seen a handful of times. The chain uses TRBV5-1 and TRBJ2-4; 9 positions match TRBD1. The CDR3 length is 14 residues. The germline gives CDR1 SGHRS, CDR2 YFSETQ. The V segment lost 6 bases and the J segment 13 bases; nucleotides outside the gene matches: 14. The CDR3: CASTAGTGTQEQYF. CDR3 coding DNA: TGCGCCAGCACCGCCGGGACAGGGACGCAGGAGCAGTACTTC.

The chain employs TRBV10-2 and TRBJ2-1; D may be TRBD2 (7 bases). TRBJ2-7 explains the end of the DNA better; the J call may be wrong. The germline V gene has CDR1 WSHSY and CDR2 SAAADI. CDR3 size: 16 residues. The CDR3 nucleotides are TGCGCCAGCAGTGAGTTGGGGGGGGCCTCCTACAATGAGCAGTACTTC. It specifies CASSELGGASYNEQYF.

This sequence joins TRBV7-2 and TRBJ2-3, with D unclear. The germline V and J ends were trimmed by 1 base and 4 bases, with 9 bases remaining between them. The germline CDR1 and CDR2 sequences are SGHTA and FQGNSA. This CDR3 has 14 amino acids. The CDR3 coding sequence is TGTGCCAGCAGCTTAGACGTAGCCCCAGATACGCAGTATTTT. Amino acid sequence: CASSLDVAPDTQYF.

The chain carries TRBV30 and TRBJ2-7, with a tentative D call TRBD1 (5 bases). The CDR3 sequence is 13 residues long. The germline V gene has CDR1 GTSNPN and CDR2 SVGIG (reference sequence). Between the trimmed V and J ends, which lost 3 bases and 0 bases, there was a span of 9 bases. Written as DNA, the CDR3 is TGTGCCTGGAGCCCCAGGGTCTCCTACGAGCAGTACTTC. Amino acid sequence: CAWSPRVSYEQYF.

The V call is TRBV5-1, the J call TRBJ1-1; D uncertain. The ends were cut back, 0 bases at V and 1 base at J, with 4 bases in the middle. CDR1 is SGHRS, CDR2 YFSETQ, per germline. The CDR3 has 13 amino acids. The CDR3 nucleotides are TGCGCCAGCAGCTTGGTGTGGAACACTGAAGCTTTCTTT. This encodes CASSLVWNTEAFF.

The chain uses TRBV7-7 and TRBJ2-7; D might be TRBD2 (7 bases). The CDR3 is 19 residues long. Looked up from germline, CDR1 is SSHAT and CDR2 is FNYEAQ (reference sequence). Trimming removed 3 bases from V and 5 bases from J, with 29 bases in between. This CDR3 reads CASSFQDVQPAGAPNEQYF. The DNA for the CDR3 is TGTGCCAGCAGCTTTCAGGACGTACAACCCGCGGGGGCCCCTAACGAGCAGTACTTC.

In its sample, this clonotype was seen a few times. V usage is TRBV5-1 and J usage is TRBJ2-1, with TRBD1 identical over 11 bases. Trimming took 4 bases from V and 4 from J; bases not matched to a gene: 4. Germline assignment: CDR1 SGHRS and CDR2 YFSETQ. This CDR3 has 15 residues. CDR3 bases: TGCGCCAGCAGCCGGGGGGACAGGGGGTACAATGAGCAGTTCTTC. Its translation is CASSRGDRGYNEQFF. The full variable domain, with the rest looked up from reference TRBV5-1 and TRBJ2-1, is KAGVTQTPRYLIKTRGQQVTLSCSPISGHRSVSWYQQTPGQGLQFLFEYFSETQRNKGNFPGRFSGRQFSNSRSEMNVSTLELGDSALYLCASSRGDRGYNEQFFGPGTRLTVL.

The genes are TRBV5-6 and TRBJ2-7, with D perhaps matching TRBD1 or TRBD2 (5 bases each). The germline gives CDR1 SGHDT, CDR2 YYEEEE. V lost 0 bases and J lost 6, with 10 bases in between. This CDR3 is built from 13 residues. CDR3 loop: CASSLEWDGEQYF. The CDR3 bases are TGTGCCAGCAGCTTGGAGTGGGACGGCGAGCAGTACTTC.

In this sample, this clonotype turned up a few times. The gene calls are TRBV9 and TRBJ2-5; 8 nucleotides agree with TRBD2. The germline gives CDR1 SGDLS, CDR2 YYNGEE. Trimming took 0 bases from V and 4 from J; bases not matched to a gene: 8. The CDR3 is 16 residues long. Here the CDR3 DNA reads TGTGCCAGCAGCGTAGCGGGGGGGCGATTCGCAGAGACCCAGTACTTC. Translation: CASSVAGGRFAETQYF.